This entry lists 18 T cell receptor beta chains sequenced from one sample in a study of T cell responses to AZD1222 COVID-19 vaccine. Clones were sequenced by immunoSEQ multiplex PCR, and TCRdb holds only the in-frame ones, with some missing. The table has about 120,000 clones, approximately 92% seen once. Sample: peripheral blood, taken on day 0 of AZD1222 vaccination. The receptors shown here come from an adult in good health.

The chain links TRBV9 to TRBJ1-2; D is uncertain. Germline V gene data show CDR1 as SGDLS and CDR2 as YYNGEE. The CDR3 has 11 amino acids. The germline V and J ends were trimmed by 3 bases and 6 bases, with 6 bases remaining between them. CDR3 bases: TGTGCCAGCAGCGCCAGCGATGGCTACACCTTC. Its protein product is CASSASDGYTF. Complete variable domain (other parts from reference TRBV9 and TRBJ1-2): DSGVTQTPKHLITATGQRVTLRCSPRSGDLSVYWYQQSLDQGLQFLIQYYNGEERAKGNILERFSAQQFPDLHSELNLSSLELGDSALYFCASSASDGYTFGSGTRLTVV.

This chain links TRBV2 with TRBJ2-7; 7 nucleotides match TRBD1. CDR3 length equals 15 residues. Germline CDR1 SNHLY, CDR2 FYNNEI. V was clipped by 11 bases and J by 7 bases; unmatched bases: 20. Written as DNA, the CDR3 is TGTGCCTCAGGGCTAGGGACAGCCATATTTGAAGAGCAGTACTTC. Translation: CASGLGTAIFEEQYF. The complete variable domain, with remaining parts taken from reference TRBV2 and TRBJ2-7, reads EPEVTQTPSHQVTQMGQEVILRCVPISNHLYFYWYRQILGQKVEFLVSFYNNEISEKSEIFDDQFSVERPDGSNFTLKIRSTKLEDSAMYFCASGLGTAIFEEQYFGPGTRLTVT.

In its sample, this clone was seen a few times. This chain links TRBV19 with TRBJ2-4, with 7 bases identical to TRBD2. Germline V CDR1 and CDR2: LNHDA, SQIVND (reference sequence). The CDR3 is 15 amino acids. V shed 7 bases and J 1 base; nucleotides not matched to a gene: 7. This chain's CDR3 is CASTPGGTAKNIQYF. Here the CDR3 DNA reads TGTGCCAGTACCCCCGGGGGGACGGCCAAAAACATTCAGTACTTC.

The chain employs TRBV28 and TRBJ1-5; possible D gene TRBD1, 5 bases. This CDR3 has 14 residues. Germline V gene data show CDR1 as MDHEN and CDR2 as SYDVKM. The V end was cut by 5 bases, the J end by 7 bases, with 15 bases between. The CDR3 sequence is CASSPTDIGQPQHF. The DNA of the CDR3 is TGTGCCAGCAGTCCCACGGACATCGGCCAGCCCCAGCATTTT.

This chain connects TRBV27 to TRBJ2-3; D is unresolved. Germline V gene data show CDR1 as MNHEY and CDR2 as SMNVEV (reference sequence). This CDR3 is 15 amino acids long. Trimming left V 2 bases short and J 0 bases short, with 9 bases between. This CDR3 reads CASSLRARSTDTQYF. DNA for the CDR3: TGTGCCAGCAGTTTAAGAGCTAGGAGCACAGATACGCAGTATTTT.

The CDR3 region is CASSWAPGTGYAYGYTF. Here the CDR3 DNA reads TGTGCCAGCAGTTGGGCCCCCGGGACAGGGTACGCCTATGGCTACACCTTC. The chain has TRBV7-9 and TRBJ1-2; TRBD1 agrees at 9 bases. Germline CDR1 SEHNR, CDR2 FQNEAQ (reference sequence). The CDR3 covers 17 residues. V lost 6 bases, J lost 4 bases, and 15 bases stayed unmatched.

In DNA, the CDR3 is TGTGCCAGCAGTTTTCTACAGGGGGGCTACCATGAAAAACTGTTTTTT. Translating gives CASSFLQGGYHEKLFF. The rearrangement links TRBV28 to TRBJ1-4; TRBD1 matches at 8 bases. The CDR3 runs to 16 residues. Germline V gene data show CDR1 as MDHEN and CDR2 as SYDVKM. The V gene end was trimmed by 3 bases and the J gene end by 6 bases; junction bases not matched to a gene: 9. The full variable domain, rest sourced from reference TRBV28 and TRBJ1-4, is DVKVTQSSRYLVKRTGEKVFLECVQDMDHENMFWYRQDPGLGLRLIYFSYDVKMKEKGDIPEGYSVSREKKERFSLILESASTNQTSMYLCASSFLQGGYHEKLFFGSGTQLSVL.

For this clone: At one boundary the junction diverges from the germline segment, which might be a read error. The V and J genes are TRBV5-5 and TRBJ2-1; 10 bases fit TRBD2. The CDR3 extends over 11 amino acids. CDR1 SGHKS and CDR2 YYEKEE come from the germline V gene (reference sequence). CDR3 amino acids: CASSLLAGEVF. CDR3 sequence (DNA): TGTGCCAGCAGCTTGCTAGCGGGAGAGGTCTTC.

V usage is TRBV19 and J usage is TRBJ1-5; 12 nucleotides agree with TRBD1. Unmatched junction bases numbered 10, after V lost 6 bases and J lost 7 bases. The length of the CDR3 is 16 residues. Germline V gene lookup returns CDR1 LNHDA and CDR2 SQIVND (reference sequence). DNA for the CDR3: TGTGCCAGTAGCTCAGGGGACAGGGGGCAAGGACAGCCCCAGCATTTT. As protein: CASSSGDRGQGQPQHF. The complete variable domain, with remaining parts taken from reference TRBV19 and TRBJ1-5, reads DGGITQSPKYLFRKEGQNVTLSCEQNLNHDAMYWYRQDPGQGLRLIYYSQIVNDFQKGDIAEGYSVSREKKESFPLTVTSAQKNPTAFYLCASSSGDRGQGQPQHFGDGTRLSIL.

The chain couples TRBV6-5 to TRBJ1-6, with 7 bases that match TRBD1. CDR3 length equals 13 residues. Per germline, CDR1 MNHEY and CDR2 SVGAGI. V shed 5 bases and J 10 bases; nucleotides not matched to a gene: 5. DNA of the CDR3: TGTGCCAGCAGTCTAGGGGGCATGTCACCCCTCCACTTT. Translated, it gives CASSLGGMSPLHF.

The rearrangement uses TRBV5-4 and TRBJ1-1, with D perhaps matching TRBD1 (5 bases). CDR3 size: 11 residues. The germline V and J ends were trimmed by 6 bases and 5 bases, with 8 bases remaining between them. The germline V gene has CDR1 SGHNT and CDR2 YYREEE (reference sequence). The CDR3 DNA is TGTGCCAGCACCGGGGGGACTGAAGCTTTCTTT. It codes for CASTGGTEAFF. Combining the CDR3 with reference TRBV5-4 and TRBJ1-1 gives the whole variable domain ETGVTQSPTHLIKTRGQQVTLRCSSQSGHNTVSWYQQALGQGPQFIFQYYREEENGRGNFPPRFSGLQFPNYSSELNVNALELDDSALYLCASTGGTEAFFGQGTRLTVV.

This clone showed up just once. V usage is TRBV19 and J usage is TRBJ2-1; unclear D gene. V dropped 11 bases and J dropped 0 bases, with 14 bases sitting between them. CDR1 LNHDA and CDR2 SQIVND come from the germline V gene (reference sequence). The CDR3 spans 14 residues. The CDR3 loop reads CAASRGSSYNEQFF. The CDR3 DNA reads TGTGCCGCTTCCCGCGGCAGCTCCTACAATGAGCAGTTCTTC.

The genes are TRBV11-3 and TRBJ1-2; D unresolved. This CDR3 is built from 19 residues. V lost 1 base and J lost 0, with 21 bases in between. Germline values: CDR1 SGHNT, CDR2 YENEEA. CDR3 in DNA: TGTGCCAGCAGCTTAGTTCCCCAGGCAGACCCTACTCCTAACTATGGCTACACCTTC. It yields the protein CASSLVPQADPTPNYGYTF.

The chain is built from TRBV10-3 and TRBJ2-7; 13 bases align to TRBD2. The CDR3 consists of 16 residues. The ends lost 2 bases at V and 1 base at J; junction bases unmatched: 2. Germline CDR1 and CDR2: ENHRY and SYGVKD. CDR3 protein: CAISEGLAGVSYEQYF. CDR3 bases: TGTGCCATCAGTGAGGGACTAGCGGGGGTGTCCTACGAGCAGTACTTC.

The chain combines TRBV6-2 or TRBV6-3 with TRBJ2-7; possibly TRBD1 for D (5 bases). V shed 6 bases and J shed 2 bases, with 11 bases lying between them. The germline V gene encodes CDR1 MNHEY and CDR2 SVGEGT. The CDR3 runs 13 residues. CDR3: CASSVSGTYEQYF. The CDR3 DNA reads TGTGCCAGCAGCGTATCAGGGACCTACGAGCAGTACTTC.

This chain connects TRBV5-4 to TRBJ2-7, with 8 bases identical to TRBD2. J was trimmed by 3 bases and V by 4 bases; bases with no gene match: 12. This CDR3 has 16 amino acids. The V gene's germline CDR1 is SGHNT and CDR2 YYREEE (reference sequence). The CDR3 sequence: CASSRRGAGEGYEQYF. CDR3 sequence (DNA): TGTGCCAGCAGCCGCCGGGGAGCGGGAGAGGGCTACGAGCAGTACTTC.

The chain employs TRBV9 and TRBJ1-2, with TRBD1 matching 9 bases. V was clipped by 10 bases and J by 4 bases; unmatched bases: 8. The V gene's germline CDR1 is SGDLS and CDR2 YYNGEE. This CDR3 has 13 residues. The CDR3 sequence: CARTRQGVYGYTF. CDR3 in DNA: TGTGCCCGTACTAGACAGGGGGTCTATGGCTACACCTTC.

The chain employs TRBV4-3 and TRBJ2-2; perhaps TRBD2 as D (6 bases). There are 16 residues in the CDR3. The germline gives CDR1 LGHNA, CDR2 YSLEER. Trimming removed 3 bases from V and 0 bases from J, with 11 bases in between. For the CDR3, the DNA is TGCGCCAGCAGCCAGTACGGGACTCCGAACACCGGGGAGCTGTTTTTT. This encodes CASSQYGTPNTGELFF.